This TCR beta chain appears in the sequencing data of a study of blood T cell repertoires in COVID-19. Study background: Whether acute or convalescent, the COVID-19 samples came from the United States, Italy and Spain. PBMCs, B-cell-depleted T cells, or T cells were the source of the cDNA or gDNA that made up the material.

Residents of under 25 US areas, aged about 18 to 89 years, made up the participants. Allocation to cohorts depended on clinical history reported by the participants. V lost 5 bases and J lost 8; bases outside the gene matches: 6. Per the germline V gene, CDR1 is SNHLY and CDR2 is FYNNEI. The CDR3 length is 15 residues. Measured with immunoSEQ multiplex PCR; TCRdb has only the in-frame clones, and not every one. The profile shows about 200,000 clones, 75% to 90% of them singletons. V is TRBV2 and J is TRBJ2-1; 13 nucleotides agree with TRBD2. Source material: PBMCs or T cells enriched from blood (not recorded which). The sequence was obtained from a man aged 35 to 55 who had recovered from COVID-19. DNA of the CDR3: TGTGCCAGCAGTCGACTAGCGGGAGGCCTCCATGAGCAGTTCTTC. It is translated as CASSRLAGGLHEQFF.